Below are 15 T cell receptor beta chains sequenced from a single sample in a study of shared clonotypes between healthy human individuals. CD45RO-negative, CCR7-selected cells formed the naive CD8 fraction, which excluded terminally differentiated effector memory CD45RA+ cells. Sequencing used immunoSEQ multiplex PCR; TCRdb keeps in-frame clones, though not all of them. The sample has roughly 2.1 million clones; 90% to 95% are singletons. The sample taken for sequencing was naive CD8+ T cells from PBMCs. The receptors originated from a young man in good health. Some clones in this sample may be carry-over from other donors' samples.

V is TRBV7-9 and J is TRBJ2-7, with 8 bases aligning to TRBD1. This CDR3 comprises 16 residues. Germline V gene data show CDR1 as SEHNR and CDR2 as FQNEAQ (reference sequence). The ends lost 4 bases at V and 5 bases at J; junction bases unmatched: 13. CDR3 residues: CASSSLGGQVLDEQYF. The DNA of the CDR3 is TGTGCCAGCAGCTCCTTAGGGGGACAGGTGTTGGACGAGCAGTACTTC.

The chain uses TRBV7-3 and TRBJ2-3; D unresolved. Germline values: CDR1 SGHTA, CDR2 FQGTGA. The ends were cut back, 5 bases at V and 2 bases at J, with 8 bases in the middle. The length of the CDR3 is 13 residues. The CDR3 DNA reads TGTGCCAGCAGCGCGACATACACAGATACGCAGTATTTT. Protein product: CASSATYTDTQYF.

The J gene is TRBJ1-1, the V gene TRBV9; the D is unclear. V gave up 2 bases and J gave up 3 bases, with 14 bases separating them. CDR3 length: 15 residues. Germline CDR1 SGDLS, CDR2 YYNGEE. The DNA for the CDR3 is TGTGCCAGCAGCGTCGGTGAAGTAGGGTACACTGAAGCTTTCTTT. Its translation: CASSVGEVGYTEAFF. The full variable domain, completed using reference TRBV9 and TRBJ1-1, is DSGVTQTPKHLITATGQRVTLRCSPRSGDLSVYWYQQSLDQGLQFLIQYYNGEERAKGNILERFSAQQFPDLHSELNLSSLELGDSALYFCASSVGEVGYTEAFFGQGTRLTVV.

As to this clone: Other DNA sequences in the sample encode the same CDR3. This chain links TRBV4-3 with TRBJ1-3; perhaps TRBD1 as D (5 bases). This CDR3 has 15 residues. Germline CDR1 and CDR2: LGHNA and YSLEER. V shed 1 base and J shed 1 base, with 8 bases lying between them. In DNA form, the CDR3 reads TGCGCCAGCAGCCAAGGTTCAGGGTCTGGAAACACCATATATTTT. Its translation: CASSQGSGSGNTIYF.

This chain connects TRBV18 to TRBJ1-1; D gene unclear. The CDR3 extends over 14 amino acids. The V gene's germline CDR1 is KGHSH and CDR2 LQKENI. Trimming took 5 bases from V and 4 from J, leaving 14 bases between them. CDR3 loop: CASSADRAGTEAFF. The CDR3 bases are TGTGCCAGCTCAGCAGACCGAGCCGGCACTGAAGCTTTCTTT. The full variable domain, in which reference TRBV18 and TRBJ1-1 provide the parts outside the CDR3, is NAGVMQNPRHLVRRRGQEARLRCSPMKGHSHVYWYRQLPEEGLKFMVYLQKENIIDESGMPKERFSAEFPKEGPSILRIQQVVRGDSAAYFCASSADRAGTEAFFGQGTRLTVV.

The CDR3 region has the DNA TGTGCCAGCCGGACAGGGAAGACCTACGAGCAGTACTTC. Residues: CASRTGKTYEQYF. J is TRBJ2-7 and V is TRBV11-1; 8 positions match TRBD1. Losses at the gene ends were 8 bases for V and 2 bases for J; bases not matched to a gene: 5. The CDR3 is 13 residues long. Germline loops: CDR1 SGHAT, CDR2 FQDESV (reference sequence).

This chain links TRBV5-1 with TRBJ2-7, with unresolved D. The V gene lost 4 bases and the J gene lost 6 bases, with 23 bases spanning the gap. CDR1 and CDR2 from the germline V gene are SGHRS and YFSETQ. The CDR3 extends over 16 amino acids. CDR3 in amino acids: CASSHYAAPPKGEQYF. The CDR3 nucleotides are TGCGCCAGCAGCCACTACGCGGCCCCTCCAAAGGGCGAGCAGTACTTC.

This chain links TRBV15 with TRBJ1-1; perhaps TRBD1 as D (6 bases). This CDR3 is 20 amino acids long. Germline-derived CDR1 and CDR2 are LNHNV and YYDKDF (reference sequence). The ends were cut back, 1 base at V and 0 bases at J, with 24 bases in the middle. The CDR3 DNA sequence: TGTGCCACCAGCAGAGTTGGGGGGCCGGAGAACTTAATCTTGAACACTGAAGCTTTCTTT. Translation gives CATSRVGGPENLILNTEAFF.

V usage is TRBV2 and J usage is TRBJ2-1; D perhaps matches TRBD1 (5 bases). Germline V gene sequence: CDR1 SNHLY, CDR2 FYNNEI. V was clipped by 4 bases and J by 0 bases, with 13 bases between them. The CDR3 totals 16 residues. In nucleotides, the CDR3 is TGTGCCAGCAGTGGAAACAGCAGGGCCTCCTACAATGAGCAGTTCTTC. This translates into CASSGNSRASYNEQFF.

The chain links TRBV2 to TRBJ2-7, with TRBD2 identical over 10 bases. The CDR3 spans 13 residues. The J segment lost 3 bases and the V segment lost 8 bases, leaving 4 bases of the junction unmatched. Germline CDR1 and CDR2: SNHLY and FYNNEI. DNA of the CDR3: TGTGCCAGCTGCCCTAGCGGGAGCTACGAGCAGTACTTC. Translation: CASCPSGSYEQYF.

This CDR3 is CASSSASGRTGGYTF. The CDR3 DNA follows: TGTGCCAGCAGTTCAGCCTCCGGACGGACAGGTGGCTACACCTTC. The J gene is TRBJ1-2, the V gene TRBV27; 7 bases line up with TRBD1. The CDR3 has 15 residues. After removal of 4 bases from V and 7 bases from J, the junction contained 12 bases not matched to a gene. Germline V CDR1 and CDR2: MNHEY, SMNVEV (reference sequence).

This clone was seen more than once but under ten times. The chain is built from TRBV28 and TRBJ1-1; maybe TRBD1 (5 bases). Germline values: CDR1 MDHEN, CDR2 SYDVKM. V lost 5 bases, J lost 6 bases, and 16 bases lay in between. The CDR3 is 14 residues long. CDR3 nucleotides: TGTGCCAGCAGTCCTTTGGGACTCTTTGCTGAAGCTTTCTTT. Protein sequence: CASSPLGLFAEAFF.

The chain carries TRBV28 and TRBJ2-7; TRBD1 is a possible D gene (5 bases). V lost 3 bases, J lost 2 bases, and 20 bases lay in between. The CDR3 is 17 amino acids. Germline CDR1 reads MDHEN; CDR2 reads SYDVKM. CDR3 residues: CASSFPKAGPPTYEQYF. CDR3 nucleotides: TGTGCCAGCAGTTTCCCCAAAGCAGGGCCTCCAACCTACGAGCAGTACTTC.

The V call is TRBV28, the J call TRBJ1-5; 9 bases are a match to TRBD1. This CDR3 region has 17 residues. Germline V gene lookup returns CDR1 MDHEN and CDR2 SYDVKM. V gave up 2 bases and J gave up 1 base; unmatched junction bases: 6. The CDR3 reads CASSLEIGTGSNQPQHF. The CDR3 DNA sequence: TGTGCCAGCAGTTTAGAAATAGGGACAGGGAGCAATCAGCCCCAGCATTTT.

The chain is built from TRBV4-1 and TRBJ2-7, with TRBD1 as a possible D gene (6 bases). Germline loops: CDR1 MGHRA, CDR2 YSYEKL. The CDR3 is 14 residues long. V was pared by 4 bases and J by 2 bases, with 12 bases between. CDR3 DNA: TGCGCCAGCAGCCTAGGGACACCCCCCTACGAGCAGTACTTC. Its protein is CASSLGTPPYEQYF.